One sample yielded the 28 T cell receptor beta chains listed below, sequenced in a study of PD-L1 blockade in urothelial cancer. Time point given: pretreatment peripheral blood. The data were produced by immunoSEQ multiplex PCR, yet TCRdb's version contains in-frame clones alone and is incomplete. The sample lists some 45,000 clones, 70% to 90% occurring once. The sample consisted of PBMCs, taken around atezolizumab (anti-PD-L1) treatment. The receptors derive from a donor aged 40 or over with urothelial cancer.

The V call is TRBV19, the J call TRBJ2-3, with D hard to call. The V gene lost 1 base and the J gene lost 6 bases, with 14 bases spanning the gap. Germline CDR1 is LNHDA and CDR2 is SQIVND (reference sequence). The CDR3 spans 15 residues. The CDR3 loop is CASSIGARQADTQYF. The CDR3 DNA reads as TGTGCCAGTAGTATAGGGGCCCGGCAGGCCGATACGCAGTATTTT. Full variable domain (rest looked up from reference TRBV19 and TRBJ2-3): DGGITQSPKYLFRKEGQNVTLSCEQNLNHDAMYWYRQDPGQGLRLIYYSQIVNDFQKGDIAEGYSVSREKKESFPLTVTSAQKNPTAFYLCASSIGARQADTQYFGPGTRLTVL.

The chain links TRBV18 to TRBJ2-3; TRBD1 matches 9 bases. Per germline, CDR1 KGHSH and CDR2 LQKENI. V was pared by 3 bases and J by 3 bases, with 4 bases of the junction left unmatched. The CDR3 extends over 15 amino acids. The CDR3 protein is CASSPPGTGTDTQYF. In DNA, the CDR3 is TGTGCCAGCTCACCCCCCGGGACAGGGACAGATACGCAGTATTTT.

The rearrangement uses TRBV20-1 and TRBJ1-5; D is perhaps TRBD1 (5 bases). V lost 4 bases to trimming and J lost 11 bases, with 12 bases between them. The CDR3 is 11 amino acids. Looked up from germline, CDR1 is DFQATT and CDR2 is SNEGSKA (reference sequence). DNA of the CDR3: TGCAGTGCTAAAGACAGAGCGGCCCAGCATTTT. It specifies CSAKDRAAQHF.

This chain joins TRBV4-3 and TRBJ2-1, with D tentatively TRBD2 (6 bases). CDR1 LGHNA and CDR2 YSLEER come from the germline V gene. Between the trimmed V and J ends, which lost 1 base and 4 bases, there was a span of 17 bases. The CDR3 has 17 amino acids. This CDR3 reads CASSQGRALAEYNEQFF. For the CDR3, the DNA is TGCGCCAGCAGCCAAGGAAGGGCACTAGCTGAATACAATGAGCAGTTCTTC.

The rearrangement joins TRBV6-6 to TRBJ2-1; 8 bases match TRBD2. V was clipped by 6 bases and J by 10 bases; unmatched bases: 17. Germline assignment: CDR1 MNHNY and CDR2 SVGAGI (reference sequence). The CDR3 contains 16 residues. This CDR3 is CASSHPGTSGTAEQFF. Here the CDR3 DNA reads TGTGCCAGCAGCCACCCCGGGACTAGTGGGACTGCCGAGCAGTTCTTC.

V is TRBV10-3 and J is TRBJ2-1; 9 bases fit TRBD1. From germline, CDR1 is ENHRY and CDR2 SYGVKD. The CDR3 length is 14 residues. J was trimmed by 6 bases and V by 3 bases; bases with no gene match: 3. CDR3 bases: TGTGCCATCAGTGACCGGGACAGGGTCAATGAGCAGTTCTTC. Encoded protein: CAISDRDRVNEQFF.

The J gene is TRBJ1-3, the V gene TRBV27; D remains unclear. The CDR3 length is 12 residues. Trimming cost V 8 bases and J 0 bases, with 5 bases left between them. CDR1 MNHEY and CDR2 SMNVEV come from the germline V gene (reference sequence). The CDR3 here is CASRGSGNTIYF. The CDR3 nucleotides are TGTGCCAGCCGGGGCTCTGGAAACACCATATATTTT.

V and J are TRBV7-9 and TRBJ2-7; 7 nucleotides align to TRBD1. CDR1 and CDR2 from the germline V gene are SEHNR and FQNEAQ (reference sequence). The CDR3 runs to 15 residues. V was clipped by 0 bases and J by 3 bases; unmatched bases: 5. CDR3 sequence reads: CASSLADRVGYEQYF. Here the CDR3 DNA reads TGTGCCAGCAGCTTAGCCGACAGGGTGGGCTACGAGCAGTACTTC.

The rearrangement links TRBV27 to TRBJ2-7; D possibly corresponds to TRBD2 (7 bases). CDR1 and CDR2 (germline): MNHEY, SMNVEV (reference sequence). CDR3 length equals 15 residues. With 4 bases removed from V and 6 bases from J, the gap between germline ends came to 19 bases. CDR3 DNA: TGTGCCAGCAGTTATGCGGGGAGGGGGGCAAGCGAGCAGTACTTC. Its translation: CASSYAGRGASEQYF.

This chain connects TRBV6-1 to TRBJ2-3; 9 bases align to TRBD1. The CDR3 is 15 amino acids. Germline CDR1 MNHNS, CDR2 SASEGT. V dropped 4 bases and J dropped 4; count of bases not matched to a gene: 6. The CDR3 nucleotides are TGTGCCAGCAGTGCTGGACAGGGGCCTTCAGATACGCAGTATTTT. Protein: CASSAGQGPSDTQYF.

The genes are TRBV27 and TRBJ2-3, with D perhaps matching TRBD1 (6 bases). Germline assignment: CDR1 MNHEY and CDR2 SMNVEV (reference sequence). The CDR3 contains 14 residues. Trimming stripped 6 bases from V and 2 bases from J, with 12 bases between. CDR3 DNA sequence: TGTGCCAGCAGGTGGTTGGGGGCCACAGATACGCAGTATTTT. The encoded protein is CASRWLGATDTQYF.

V and J are TRBV6-1 and TRBJ2-5, with TRBD2 identical over 7 bases. CDR3 length: 15 amino acids. Germline assignment: CDR1 MNHNS and CDR2 SASEGT. V lost 3 bases to trimming and J lost 7 bases; unmatched junction nucleotides: 11. Here the CDR3 reads CASSEIRTRLATQYF. DNA for the CDR3: TGTGCCAGCAGTGAGATTAGGACTAGGTTGGCGACCCAGTACTTC.

The genes are TRBV9 and TRBJ2-1; TRBD1 matches at 12 bases. Germline assignment: CDR1 SGDLS and CDR2 YYNGEE. The CDR3 sequence is 13 residues long. J gave up 12 bases and V 3 bases, and 4 bases lay outside the gene matches. The CDR3 DNA sequence: TGTGCCAGCAGCGGGGACAGGGGGCCTGGGCAGTTCTTC. Protein: CASSGDRGPGQFF. Using reference TRBV9 and TRBJ2-1 for the parts outside the CDR3, the full variable domain is DSGVTQTPKHLITATGQRVTLRCSPRSGDLSVYWYQQSLDQGLQFLIQYYNGEERAKGNILERFSAQQFPDLHSELNLSSLELGDSALYFCASSGDRGPGQFFGPGTRLTVL.

The chain recombines TRBV2 with TRBJ2-1; maybe TRBD2 (6 bases). This CDR3 is 13 amino acids long. V was trimmed by 6 bases and J by 6 bases, leaving 12 bases between them. Germline CDR1 is SNHLY and CDR2 is FYNNEI. The CDR3 DNA reads TGTGCCAGCAGCCCAAGCGGGCCCAATGAGCAGTTCTTC. This encodes CASSPSGPNEQFF.

This chain links TRBV4-2 with TRBJ1-5; tentatively, D is TRBD1 (6 bases). There are 18 residues in the CDR3. V dropped 1 base and J dropped 7 bases, with 23 bases sitting between them. CDR1 and CDR2 from the germline V gene are LGHNA and YNFKEQ. The CDR3 loop reads CASSQGTLGGGAVQPQHF. CDR3 bases: TGTGCCAGCAGCCAAGGGACGCTGGGTGGGGGGGCGGTACAGCCCCAGCATTTT.

As for this clone: The junction shows a germline mismatch at one end, possibly a read error. The chain carries TRBV2 and TRBJ2-3; 10 nucleotides match TRBD2. CDR3 size: 15 residues. The germline V gene has CDR1 SNHLY and CDR2 FYNNEI. Here the CDR3 DNA reads TGTGCCAGCAGCGAAGCGGGAGGGCCCCCCCAATCGCAGTATTTT. Protein sequence: CASSEAGGPPQSQYF. Variable domain in full (rest from reference TRBV2 and TRBJ2-3): EPEVTQTPSHQVTQMGQEVILRCVPISNHLYFYWYRQILGQKVEFLVSFYNNEISEKSEIFDDQFSVERPDGSNFTLKIRSTKLEDSAMYFCASSEAGGPPQSQYFGPGTRLTVL.

This clone was detected once. This chain connects TRBV28 to TRBJ2-5; D may be TRBD2 (6 bases). Trimming removed 3 bases from V and 4 bases from J, with 12 bases in between. This CDR3 has 14 amino acids. Germline-derived CDR1 and CDR2 are MDHEN and SYDVKM. The CDR3 loop reads CASSLPPGLETQYF. Here the CDR3 DNA reads TGTGCCAGCAGTTTGCCCCCGGGACTAGAGACCCAGTACTTC.

The V call is TRBV2, the J call TRBJ2-5; D is unclear. Germline values: CDR1 SNHLY, CDR2 FYNNEI. Trimming shortened V by 0 bases and J by 9 bases, and 5 bases separated the two germline ends. The CDR3 runs to 11 residues. CDR3 bases: TGTGCCAGCAGTGAAGCCCGGGCCCAGTACTTC. Translation: CASSEARAQYF.

This chain uses TRBV11-2 with TRBJ2-4; a weak D match, TRBD2 (6 bases). The CDR3 is 16 residues long. Germline V CDR1 and CDR2: SGHAT, FQNNGV. Trimming pared 3 bases from V and 0 bases from J, leaving 12 bases between. The chain's CDR3 is CASSFLAVLAKNIQYF. CDR3 DNA: TGTGCCAGCAGCTTCTTAGCGGTACTAGCCAAAAACATTCAGTACTTC. Full variable domain (remainder filled in from reference TRBV11-2 and TRBJ2-4): EAGVAQSPRYKIIEKRQSVAFWCNPISGHATLYWYQQILGQGPKLLIQFQNNGVVDDSQLPKDRFSAERLKGVDSTLKIQPAKLEDSAVYLCASSFLAVLAKNIQYFGAGTRLSVL.

The genes are TRBV2 and TRBJ1-5; possibly TRBD1 for D (5 bases). The V gene's germline CDR1 is SNHLY and CDR2 FYNNEI. The ends were cut back, 4 bases at V and 2 bases at J, with 9 bases in the middle. The CDR3 has 14 amino acids. This chain's CDR3 is CASSGRTRNQPQHF. CDR3 DNA: TGTGCCAGCAGTGGCCGGACACGCAATCAGCCCCAGCATTTT.

The chain has TRBV7-9 and TRBJ2-7; D is unresolved. The V gene's germline CDR1 is SEHNR and CDR2 FQNEAQ (reference sequence). Trimming removed 5 bases at V and 3 bases at J, with 14 bases between. The CDR3 runs 14 residues. The CDR3 protein is CASSPSLTVYEQYF. In DNA, the CDR3 is TGTGCCAGCAGCCCTTCCTTAACAGTCTACGAGCAGTACTTC.

This chain joins TRBV25-1 and TRBJ2-5; the D is unclear. The CDR3 has 11 residues. Looked up from germline, CDR1 is MGHDK and CDR2 is SYGVNS. Trimming left V 9 bases short and J 4 bases short, with 9 bases between. The CDR3, as DNA: TGTGCCAGTCTAGTAGGAGAGACCCAGTACTTC. Translated: CASLVGETQYF.

In its sample, this clone was seen a few times. The V gene is TRBV10-2, the J gene TRBJ2-2, with TRBD1 matching 8 bases. CDR1 is WSHSY and CDR2 is SAAADI in the germline V gene. The CDR3 runs 15 residues. With V trimmed by 9 bases and J by 5 bases, 11 bases remained unmatched. The CDR3: CASQTGARWTGELFF. The CDR3 DNA follows: TGCGCCAGTCAGACAGGGGCCAGGTGGACCGGGGAGCTGTTTTTT.

This clone was seen a single time. V and J are TRBV10-3 and TRBJ2-5; perhaps TRBD1 as D (7 bases). Trimming left V 6 bases short and J 4 bases short, with 12 bases between. Germline V gives CDR1 ENHRY, CDR2 SYGVKD. This CDR3 comprises 13 residues. CDR3 sequence: CAIRRQGGETQYF. The CDR3 DNA reads as TGTGCCATCAGGAGACAGGGAGGAGAGACCCAGTACTTC.

CDR3 coding DNA: TGTGCCAGCAGCCCCGGTTTAGCGGGGGGCAAAAACATTCAGTACTTC. Protein sequence: CASSPGLAGGKNIQYF. The chain joins TRBV2 to TRBJ2-4; 10 bases are shared with TRBD2. CDR1 is SNHLY, CDR2 FYNNEI, per germline. This CDR3 has 16 residues. The V segment lost 6 bases and the J segment 3 bases; nucleotides outside the gene matches: 8.

The CDR3 sequence is CASSPVEESTNTGELFF. The CDR3 nucleotides read TGTGCCAGCTCCCCCGTAGAGGAAAGCACGAACACCGGGGAGCTGTTTTTT. V is TRBV18 and J is TRBJ2-2; no definite D call. Trimming pared 6 bases from V and 0 bases from J, leaving 17 bases between. Germline lookup yields CDR1 KGHSH and CDR2 LQKENI. The CDR3 is 17 amino acids.

J is TRBJ2-7 and V is TRBV9; 10 positions match TRBD1. The CDR3 totals 15 residues. Trimming removed 4 bases from V and 5 bases from J; junction bases left unmatched: 9. Germline lookup yields CDR1 SGDLS and CDR2 YYNGEE. For the CDR3, the DNA is TGTGCCAGCAGCTCCTCCGGGACAGGGGACAACGAGCAGTACTTC. It yields the protein CASSSSGTGDNEQYF.

The genes are TRBV28 and TRBJ2-1; 12 nucleotides agree with TRBD1. CDR3 size: 16 residues. The J segment lost 8 bases and the V segment lost 6 bases, leaving 11 bases of the junction unmatched. In germline, CDR1 is MDHEN, CDR2 SYDVKM. CDR3 sequence reads: CASSTTGTGGGHEQFF. CDR3 in DNA: TGTGCCAGCAGCACAACCGGGACAGGGGGCGGGCATGAGCAGTTCTTC.